This TCR beta chain was identified in a study of T cells expressing NK-cell markers. Germline CDR1 reads DFQATT; CDR2 reads SNEGSKA (reference sequence). This CDR3 contains 11 residues. Note on this clonotype: No antigen is known for it.

A 5'RACE template switching approach incorporating UMIs was used to make TCR beta cDNA. TCRdb derives one entry per CDR3 protein from the 5' RACE reads, leaving out DNA. The table gives about 260,000 distinct CDR3 sequences; the top ten clones make up about 0.39% of it. General study points: Several of the donors also had these clonotypes leading their CD3+CD56-NKG2C+ fraction.

What was sequenced was blood T cells: a sorted CD56 or NKG2C T cell subset, CD4+ or CD8+ T cells, or bulk PBMC T cells (not recorded which). V is TRBV20-1 and J is TRBJ2-4; without DNA, the TCRdb call of TRBD1 cannot be checked. The sequence derives from a man between 18 and 29 years old in good health. CDR3 in amino acids: CSARDPLIQYF.